This entry lists 12 T cell receptor beta chains sequenced from one sample in a study of shared clonotypes between healthy human individuals (dated by TCRdb to 2019 to 2021). The library relied on the immunoSEQ multiplex PCR assay. TCRdb mirrors the immuneACCESS table, restricted to in-frame sequences. Some clones are absent from its copies; in checked studies, under half trace to an unresolved V gene, and the reason for the others is unknown. A total of a few million clones appear in this sample, more than 90% of them only once. Roughly 0.13% of the sample belongs to the ten largest clones. Source material: naive CD4+ T cells sorted from blood. Per the publication, the cell subset or site label means: CD45RA+ positively selected. The receptor source for this set is a young man in good health.

The chain employs TRBV30 and TRBJ2-4; TRBD2 agrees at 7 bases. Germline V CDR1 and CDR2: GTSNPN, SVGIG (reference sequence). V trimming: 4 bases; J trimming: 0 bases; junction bases outside the gene matches: 3. The CDR3 has 14 amino acids. The CDR3, as DNA: TGTGCCTGGACCCCGGGGGGAGCCAAAAACATTCAGTACTTC. This sequence encodes CAWTPGGAKNIQYF.

Remarks on this clone: This same CDR3 is encoded by further DNA sequences in the sample. The chain combines TRBV30 with TRBJ2-2; D unresolved. Trimming cost V 3 bases and J 1 base, with 3 bases left between them. Germline assignment: CDR1 GTSNPN and CDR2 SVGIG (reference sequence). The CDR3 has 12 residues. CDR3 residues: CAWSVNTGELFF. CDR3 nucleotides: TGTGCCTGGAGCGTGAACACCGGGGAGCTGTTTTTT.

The gene calls are TRBV4-3 and TRBJ1-1, with no clear D. This CDR3 region has 14 residues. Germline CDR1 reads LGHNA; CDR2 reads YSLEER. V was clipped by 2 bases and J by 7 bases, with 14 bases between them. The CDR3 here is CASSQLQEFGEAFF. CDR3 DNA: TGCGCCAGCAGCCAATTGCAGGAGTTCGGTGAAGCTTTCTTT.

Written as DNA, the CDR3 is TGTGCCAGCATTACACCCCGGGGCCCACGCTACGAGCAGTACTTC. It yields the protein CASITPRGPRYEQYF. The chain carries TRBV27 and TRBJ2-7, with D perhaps assigned TRBD1 or TRBD2 (5 bases each). This CDR3 is 15 amino acids long. The V end lost 7 bases, the J end lost 3 bases, and 19 bases lay between the germline ends. Germline V gives CDR1 MNHEY, CDR2 SMNVEV (reference sequence).

CDR3 nucleotides: TGCGCCAGCAGCTTGGGTGGACAGACGAAAAATGAAAAACTGTTTTTT. Translation gives CASSLGGQTKNEKLFF. V gene TRBV5-1 combines with J gene TRBJ1-4; D might be TRBD1 (6 bases). The CDR3 is 16 residues long. Germline lookup yields CDR1 SGHRS and CDR2 YFSETQ. Trimming stripped 0 bases from V and 5 bases from J, with 14 bases between.

The chain combines TRBV11-2 with TRBJ1-5, with D perhaps matching TRBD1 (6 bases). The length of the CDR3 is 14 residues. Germline V lookup: CDR1 SGHAT, CDR2 FQNNGV. V lost 5 bases and J lost 3, with 11 bases in between. The CDR3 reads CASSPTGINQPQHF. DNA for the CDR3: TGTGCCAGCAGCCCGACAGGCATCAATCAGCCCCAGCATTTT.

The chain uses TRBV2 and TRBJ2-5, with 9 positions matching TRBD2. The CDR3 loop spans 14 amino acids. Trimming took 6 bases from V and 1 from J; bases not matched to a gene: 3. The V gene's germline CDR1 is SNHLY and CDR2 FYNNEI. This chain's CDR3 is CASRIAGAQETQYF. CDR3 nucleotide sequence: TGTGCCAGCAGGATAGCGGGGGCCCAAGAGACCCAGTACTTC.

This clone was found once. V gene TRBV2 combines with J gene TRBJ2-7; 9 nucleotides agree with TRBD1. Germline CDR1 SNHLY, CDR2 FYNNEI. V shed 6 bases and J 9 bases; nucleotides not matched to a gene: 18. This CDR3 region has 16 residues. The CDR3 nucleotides read TGTGCCAGCAGACCAGACCGGACAGGGGCCATCGGTGGGCAGTACTTC. Its translation: CASRPDRTGAIGGQYF.

Details on this clone: The sample carries other DNA sequences with the same CDR3. The chain is built from TRBV19 and TRBJ2-7; 7 nucleotides line up with TRBD2. Germline CDR1 LNHDA, CDR2 SQIVND (reference sequence). The CDR3 length is 13 residues. V was pared by 8 bases and J by 0 bases, with 4 bases of the junction left unmatched. The CDR3 loop is CASRGGSSYEQYF. For the CDR3, the DNA is TGTGCCAGTCGGGGCGGGAGCTCCTACGAGCAGTACTTC.

This rearrangement joins TRBV25-1 to TRBJ1-2; D unclear. Deletions cut 5 bases from V and 3 bases from J, with 7 bases between. The germline V gene has CDR1 MGHDK and CDR2 SYGVNS. The CDR3 runs 12 residues. CDR3 residues: CASSRADYGYTF. The CDR3 nucleotides are TGTGCCAGCAGTAGGGCGGACTATGGCTACACCTTC.

The V and J genes are TRBV11-3 and TRBJ2-3, with TRBD2 identical over 8 bases. The CDR3 extends over 16 amino acids. Germline CDR1 and CDR2: SGHNT and YENEEA. J was trimmed by 1 base and V by 5 bases; bases with no gene match: 8. This chain's CDR3 is CASSPRGLGGTDTQYF. The CDR3 nucleotides are TGTGCCAGCAGCCCCCGGGGACTAGGGGGCACAGATACGCAGTATTTT.

This chain connects TRBV12-5 to TRBJ2-7; D is unclear. The germline CDR1 and CDR2 sequences are LGHNT and FRNRAP. This CDR3 has 12 amino acids. The germline V and J ends were trimmed by 4 bases and 2 bases, with 6 bases remaining between them. The CDR3 sequence: CASGSNTYEQYF. The CDR3 region has the DNA TGTGCTAGTGGTTCAAACACCTACGAGCAGTACTTC.